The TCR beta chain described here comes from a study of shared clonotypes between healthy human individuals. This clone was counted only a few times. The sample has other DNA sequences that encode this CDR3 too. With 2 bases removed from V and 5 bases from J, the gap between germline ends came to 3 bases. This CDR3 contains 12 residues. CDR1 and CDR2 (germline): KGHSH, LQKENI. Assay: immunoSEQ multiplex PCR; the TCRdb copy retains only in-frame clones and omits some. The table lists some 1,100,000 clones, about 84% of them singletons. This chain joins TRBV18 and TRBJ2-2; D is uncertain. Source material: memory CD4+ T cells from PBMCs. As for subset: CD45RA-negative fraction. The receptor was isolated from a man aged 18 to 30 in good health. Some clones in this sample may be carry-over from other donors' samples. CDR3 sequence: CASSPGTGELFF. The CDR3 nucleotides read TGTGCCAGCTCACCAGGAACCGGGGAGCTGTTTTTT.